This T cell receptor beta chain was recovered during a study of identical twins. Germline CDR1 is LNHNV and CDR2 is YYDKDF (reference sequence). The CDR3 is 14 residues long. Trimming shortened V by 0 bases and J by 8 bases, and 13 bases separated the two germline ends. TCRdb re-called the 5' RACE reads with MiXCR, one entry per CDR3 protein. The profile shows under 900,000 distinct CDR3 sequences, 15% to 20% of them singletons. Another study also made use of these data, one on T cells expressing NK-cell markers.

This TCR came from a woman aged 18-30 years in good health. The V gene is TRBV15, the J gene TRBJ1-2; TRBD1 is a possible D gene (6 bases). The sample taken for sequencing was PBMCs. CDR3 residues: CATSRDRGVSGYTF. The CDR3 nucleotides are TGTGCCACCAGCAGAGACAGGGGAGTTTCGGGCTACACCTTC. Variable domain in full (rest from reference TRBV15 and TRBJ1-2): DAMVIQNPRYQVTQFGKPVTLSCSQTLNHNVMYWYQQKSSQAPKLLFHYYDKDFNNEADTPDNFQSRRPNTSFCFLDIRSPGLGDTAMYLCATSRDRGVSGYTFGSGTRLTVV.